The 9 T cell receptor beta chains below were found in one sample sequenced in a study of T-cell memory formation after mild COVID-19. Using its own MiXCR run on the 5' RACE reads, TCRdb lists one record per CDR3 protein. The repertoire has fewer than 650,000 distinct CDR3 sequences, approximately 21% of them found once; the top ten carry 8.4%. The source material was PBMCs or a T cell subset sorted from them (not recorded which). The receptors here all came from an adult woman who had mild COVID-19 (a few samples of this study predate the infection). Cell type and time point are not known.

This clonotype was observed a handful of times. V is TRBV7-6 and J is TRBJ2-5; D possibly corresponds to TRBD2 (6 bases). Per the germline V gene, CDR1 is SGHVS and CDR2 is FNYEAQ. V gave up 1 base and J gave up 5 bases, with 14 bases separating them. The CDR3 contains 15 residues. As DNA, the CDR3 is TGTGCCAGCAGCTTAGGTGGAGGGGCTTTGGAGACCCAGTACTTC. Translating gives CASSLGGGALETQYF. Looking up the rest from reference TRBV7-6 and TRBJ2-5 gives the full variable domain: GAGVSQSPRYKVTKRGQDVALRCDPISGHVSLYWYRQALGQGPEFLTYFNYEAQQDKSGLPNDRFSAERPEGSISTLTIQRTEQRDSAMYRCASSLGGGALETQYFGPGTRLLVL.

The rearrangement uses TRBV11-2 and TRBJ1-3, with D unresolved. V was pared by 0 bases and J by 4 bases, with 7 bases between. In germline, CDR1 is SGHAT, CDR2 FQNNGV. The CDR3 is 14 amino acids. As DNA, the CDR3 is TGTGCCAGCAGCTTAGATTGGCGCGGAAACACCATATATTTT. This codes for CASSLDWRGNTIYF.

Only a few counts were recorded for this clonotype. The chain links TRBV7-8 to TRBJ1-6, with 7 bases fitting TRBD1. The ends lost 5 bases at V and 8 bases at J; junction bases unmatched: 3. The CDR3 is made up of 13 amino acids. Looked up from germline, CDR1 is SGHVS and CDR2 is FQNEAQ. CDR3 amino acids: CASSLGTDSPLHF. The CDR3 coding sequence is TGTGCCAGCAGCCTGGGGACAGATTCACCCCTCCACTTT.

This clonotype was detected only a few times. The chain links TRBV20-1 to TRBJ1-1; 7 nucleotides align to TRBD1. Germline CDR1 and CDR2: DFQATT and SNEGSKA (reference sequence). Trimming cost V 3 bases and J 0 bases; bases outside gene matches: 4. The CDR3 sequence is 14 residues long. CDR3 bases: TGCAGTGCTAGGATGGGACAGCTGAACACTGAAGCTTTCTTT. This translates into CSARMGQLNTEAFF.

The sample holds a few counts of this clonotype. Mismatch with germline at one junction end may stem from a read error. The chain couples TRBV7-7 to TRBJ2-5; 10 bases are a match to TRBD2. The CDR3 extends over 14 amino acids. Germline V gene lookup returns CDR1 SSHAT and CDR2 FNYEAQ (reference sequence). The CDR3 loop reads CASSRTSGLETQYF. CDR3 sequence (DNA): TGTGCTAGCAGTCGGACTAGCGGTTTAGAGACCCAGTACTTC.

V is TRBV5-1 and J is TRBJ2-1; D ambiguous. Germline V gene data show CDR1 as SGHRS and CDR2 as YFSETQ. This CDR3 comprises 15 residues. Deletions cut 0 bases from V and 3 bases from J, with 10 bases between. In DNA form, the CDR3 reads TGCGCCAGCAGCTTGGAAGGGCTCAACTACAATGAGCAGTTCTTC. Translating it yields CASSLEGLNYNEQFF. The full variable domain, its missing parts supplied by reference TRBV5-1 and TRBJ2-1, is KAGVTQTPRYLIKTRGQQVTLSCSPISGHRSVSWYQQTPGQGLQFLFEYFSETQRNKGNFPGRFSGRQFSNSRSEMNVSTLELGDSALYLCASSLEGLNYNEQFFGPGTRLTVL.

This clonotype was detected only a few times. The chain has TRBV30 and TRBJ1-2; tentative D call: TRBD1 (5 bases). Germline-derived CDR1 and CDR2 are GTSNPN and SVGIG (reference sequence). This CDR3 region has 12 residues. The V and J ends lost 5 bases and 2 bases respectively, with 9 bases between them. CDR3 coding DNA: TGTGCCTGGGGGAGGGGCAACTATGGCTACACCTTC. It is translated as CAWGRGNYGYTF.

Turning to this clonotype: One junction end disagrees with the germline gene, perhaps due to a read error. The chain is built from TRBV20-1 and TRBJ1-1; TRBD1 matches 7 bases. CDR3 size: 14 residues. Germline lookup yields CDR1 DFQATT and CDR2 SNEGSKA (reference sequence). The CDR3: CSARDGTDNTDAFF. In DNA form, the CDR3 reads TGCAGTGCTAGAGACGGGACAGATAACACTGACGCTTTCTTT.

The chain uses TRBV7-9 and TRBJ2-7; possible D gene TRBD2, 6 bases. The length of the CDR3 is 15 residues. V lost 0 bases and J lost 5, with 14 bases in between. Per germline, CDR1 SEHNR and CDR2 FQNEAQ (reference sequence). CDR3 protein: CASSLAGGVGDEQYF. CDR3 nucleotides: TGTGCCAGCAGCTTAGCCGGGGGAGTAGGGGACGAGCAGTACTTC.